The sequence of this T cell receptor (beta chain) was determined in a study of T cell responses to AZD1222 COVID-19 vaccine. Libraries were prepared by immunoSEQ multiplex PCR; TCRdb keeps only in-frame clonotypes and omits some of them. The sample carries over 150,000 clones, approximately 87% recorded once. In regard to this clone: The antigen remains unidentified.

The CDR3 is made up of 13 amino acids. Trimming removed 0 bases at V and 12 bases at J, with 15 bases between. The germline V gene encodes CDR1 SEHNR and CDR2 FQNEAQ (reference sequence). General study results and limits: Spike-spanning, vaccine-associated CD4 TCRs were dominant at 160-218 and 743-854.

The origin of this receptor is an adult in good health. The gene calls are TRBV7-9 and TRBJ2-7; D gene unclear. Material: peripheral blood, obtained on day 0 of MenACWY control vaccination. The CDR3 sequence: CASSLAALNSPYF. The CDR3 DNA reads as TGTGCCAGCAGCTTAGCGGCACTTAACTCCCCGTACTTC.